These 26 T cell receptor beta chains came from one sample sequenced in a study of cytomegalovirus exposure and HLA in healthy donors. The method was immunoSEQ multiplex PCR; TCRdb's version includes in-frame clones alone and lacks a portion of them. The sample carries approximately 180,000 clones, about 82% recorded once. Sequenced sample: PBMCs. The receptors were sampled from a woman aged 18-30 years in good health and CMV-seronegative.

The rearrangement joins TRBV5-1 to TRBJ1-3; a weak D match, TRBD1 (6 bases). CDR1 is SGHRS, CDR2 YFSETQ, per germline. Trimming shortened V by 8 bases and J by 0 bases, and 12 bases separated the two germline ends. The CDR3 spans 14 residues. The CDR3 loop reads CASSGTTSGNTIYF. CDR3 sequence (DNA): TGCGCCAGTTCCGGGACAACCTCTGGAAACACCATATATTTT. The variable domain in full, with the rest retrieved from reference TRBV5-1 and TRBJ1-3, is KAGVTQTPRYLIKTRGQQVTLSCSPISGHRSVSWYQQTPGQGLQFLFEYFSETQRNKGNFPGRFSGRQFSNSRSEMNVSTLELGDSALYLCASSGTTSGNTIYFGEGSWLTVV.

V usage is TRBV10-1 and J usage is TRBJ2-7; TRBD2 matches 14 bases. This CDR3 comprises 15 residues. The germline V gene has CDR1 WNHNN and CDR2 SYGVQD (reference sequence). J lost 4 bases, V lost 8 bases, and 7 bases had no gene match. CDR3 DNA: TGCGCCAGCTCACCGGGACTAGCGGGAGTTTACGAGCAGTACTTC. Its protein product is CASSPGLAGVYEQYF.

V is TRBV28 and J is TRBJ2-7; 11 nucleotides agree with TRBD1. The CDR3 contains 16 residues. Germline loops: CDR1 MDHEN, CDR2 SYDVKM. V was clipped by 5 bases and J by 3 bases; unmatched bases: 9. CDR3 region: CASSPSPGTGGYEQYF. DNA for the CDR3: TGTGCCAGCAGTCCATCACCCGGGACAGGGGGCTACGAGCAGTACTTC.

This clone was seen only a few times. The gene calls are TRBV7-9 and TRBJ1-6, with 7 bases that match TRBD1. In germline, CDR1 is SEHNR, CDR2 FQNEAQ (reference sequence). The CDR3 consists of 15 residues. V lost 0 bases and J lost 5; bases outside the gene matches: 1. This CDR3 is CASSLAGTDNSPLHF. CDR3 DNA sequence: TGTGCCAGCAGCTTAGCGGGGACAGATAATTCACCCCTCCACTTT.

This chain links TRBV27 with TRBJ1-1; TRBD1 agrees at 9 bases. The CDR3 consists of 17 residues. The V and J ends lost 3 bases and 6 bases, in that order; junction bases with no gene match: 14. The V gene's germline CDR1 is MNHEY and CDR2 SMNVEV (reference sequence). In DNA, the CDR3 is TGTGCCAGCAGTTTCCTTAACGCCGGGACAGGGTCCCCTGAAGCTTTCTTT. It encodes CASSFLNAGTGSPEAFF.

This sequence joins TRBV5-1 and TRBJ2-2; 12 bases are shared with TRBD1. The germline V gene has CDR1 SGHRS and CDR2 YFSETQ. The CDR3 sequence is 18 residues long. V shed 3 bases, J shed 7 bases, and the junction held 13 bases outside the gene matches. The CDR3 reads CASSYFRDRGLLSGELFF. CDR3 nucleotides: TGCGCCAGCAGCTATTTCCGGGACAGGGGGCTTCTGAGCGGGGAGCTGTTTTTT. The whole variable domain, remainder taken from reference TRBV5-1 and TRBJ2-2, is KAGVTQTPRYLIKTRGQQVTLSCSPISGHRSVSWYQQTPGQGLQFLFEYFSETQRNKGNFPGRFSGRQFSNSRSEMNVSTLELGDSALYLCASSYFRDRGLLSGELFFGEGSRLTVL.

This clone was counted between two and nine times. The chain employs TRBV27 and TRBJ1-2; a weak D match, TRBD1 (6 bases). Germline CDR1 and CDR2: MNHEY and SMNVEV (reference sequence). The V and J ends lost 0 bases and 7 bases respectively, with 12 bases between them. The CDR3 is made up of 14 amino acids. In nucleotides, the CDR3 is TGTGCCAGCAGTTTATCGGGGGGGGCGCGTGGCTACACCTTC. Residues: CASSLSGGARGYTF.

V is TRBV9 and J is TRBJ2-3; 11 bases are a match to TRBD2. CDR3 length equals 16 residues. Germline CDR1 is SGDLS and CDR2 is YYNGEE. V was pared by 0 bases and J by 7 bases, with 7 bases of the junction left unmatched. The DNA of the CDR3 is TGTGCCAGCAGCGTAGGTAGCGGGGGGGGTTCCAATACGCAGTATTTT. It encodes CASSVGSGGGSNTQYF.

The chain is built from TRBV6-1 and TRBJ2-7; no firm D call. This CDR3 has 14 amino acids. CDR1 MNHNS and CDR2 SASEGT come from the germline V gene. The V end lost 2 bases, the J end lost 0 bases, and 8 bases lay between the germline ends. CDR3 sequence reads: CASSEPRRSYEQYF. The CDR3 DNA reads as TGTGCCAGCAGTGAACCCCGTCGCTCCTACGAGCAGTACTTC.

The chain combines TRBV18 with TRBJ1-5, with 7 nucleotides matching TRBD1. Per germline, CDR1 KGHSH and CDR2 LQKENI. J was trimmed by 9 bases and V by 5 bases; bases with no gene match: 13. The CDR3 covers 15 residues. For the CDR3, the DNA is TGTGCCAGCTCAAATGAACAGGGGCTTTTAGGGCCCCAGCATTTT. Protein product: CASSNEQGLLGPQHF. The full variable domain, its missing parts supplied by reference TRBV18 and TRBJ1-5, is NAGVMQNPRHLVRRRGQEARLRCSPMKGHSHVYWYRQLPEEGLKFMVYLQKENIIDESGMPKERFSAEFPKEGPSILRIQQVVRGDSAAYFCASSNEQGLLGPQHFGDGTRLSIL.

The chain recombines TRBV6-6 with TRBJ1-1, with a weak D call TRBD1 (5 bases). CDR3 size: 14 residues. Trimming stripped 0 bases from V and 5 bases from J, with 10 bases between. Germline loops: CDR1 MNHNY, CDR2 SVGAGI (reference sequence). The CDR3 here is CASSYSGKGTEAFF. For the CDR3, the DNA is TGTGCCAGCAGTTACTCAGGGAAGGGGACTGAAGCTTTCTTT.

This sequence joins TRBV4-1 and TRBJ2-2, with 12 bases that match TRBD2. Trimming at V came to 0 bases and at J to 3 bases, leaving 2 bases not matched to a gene. The CDR3 covers 17 residues. Germline V CDR1 and CDR2: MGHRA, YSYEKL. As DNA, the CDR3 is TGCGCCAGCAGCCAAGAGCTAGCGGGGGGGTACACCGGGGAGCTGTTTTTT. Protein product: CASSQELAGGYTGELFF.

V gene TRBV5-4 combines with J gene TRBJ1-1; D possibly corresponds to TRBD1 (5 bases). Germline CDR1 reads SGHNT; CDR2 reads YYREEE (reference sequence). The CDR3 covers 15 residues. Between the trimmed V and J ends, which lost 4 bases and 3 bases, there was a span of 16 bases. DNA for the CDR3: TGTGCCAGCAGCCCCCCGGCAGGGATGGACACTGAAGCTTTCTTT. This gives the protein CASSPPAGMDTEAFF.

V and J are TRBV5-6 and TRBJ1-4; possibly TRBD1 for D (5 bases). V was cut by 0 bases and J by 8 bases, with 20 bases left in between. Germline loops: CDR1 SGHDT, CDR2 YYEEEE. The CDR3 totals 17 residues. The CDR3 DNA sequence: TGTGCCAGCAGCTTGGGGGTGAGCGGGGGAGGTTACGAAAAACTGTTTTTT. Translation gives CASSLGVSGGGYEKLFF.

The chain employs TRBV2 and TRBJ1-2, with D possibly matching TRBD1 (5 bases). With 3 bases removed from V and 4 bases from J, the gap between germline ends came to 9 bases. CDR3 length: 13 amino acids. CDR1 SNHLY and CDR2 FYNNEI come from the germline V gene. The CDR3 sequence is CASSEGTLYGYTF. Written as DNA, the CDR3 is TGTGCCAGCAGTGAGGGGACTCTCTATGGCTACACCTTC. Full variable domain (outside the CDR3, taken from reference TRBV2 and TRBJ1-2): EPEVTQTPSHQVTQMGQEVILRCVPISNHLYFYWYRQILGQKVEFLVSFYNNEISEKSEIFDDQFSVERPDGSNFTLKIRSTKLEDSAMYFCASSEGTLYGYTFGSGTRLTVV.

The V and J genes are TRBV5-6 and TRBJ1-5; 9 nucleotides align to TRBD1. With V trimmed by 1 base and J by 4 bases, 3 bases remained unmatched. CDR1 SGHDT and CDR2 YYEEEE come from the germline V gene. This CDR3 region has 15 residues. The CDR3 DNA reads as TGTGCCAGCAGCTTGCGCGGGACAGGGAATCAGCCCCAGCATTTT. It encodes CASSLRGTGNQPQHF.

The chain is built from TRBV19 and TRBJ2-1, with 10 nucleotides matching TRBD1. With 5 bases clipped from V and 12 bases from J, the junction kept 7 bases outside the gene matches. The CDR3 extends over 13 amino acids. CDR1 and CDR2 (germline): LNHDA, SQIVND (reference sequence). The CDR3 loop reads CASSGDRGTRQFF. The CDR3, as DNA: TGTGCCAGTAGTGGGGACAGGGGTACGAGGCAGTTCTTC.

This clone was found a few times. The gene calls are TRBV18 and TRBJ1-2; TRBD1 agrees at 8 bases. This CDR3 comprises 16 residues. V was clipped by 1 base and J by 3 bases; unmatched bases: 7. CDR1 and CDR2 from the germline V gene are KGHSH and LQKENI. In nucleotides, the CDR3 is TGTGCCAGCTCACCACGGGACAGGAATGGGGACTATGGCTACACCTTC. Its translation is CASSPRDRNGDYGYTF.

The V and J genes are TRBV5-1 and TRBJ1-1, with 8 bases aligning to TRBD1. Germline CDR1 is SGHRS and CDR2 is YFSETQ. This CDR3 has 14 amino acids. V trimming: 1 base; J trimming: 6 bases; junction bases outside the gene matches: 5. In nucleotides, the CDR3 is TGCGCCAGCAGCTTGTCGACAGGGGCCTCTGAAGCTTTCTTT. It yields the protein CASSLSTGASEAFF.

The chain uses TRBV6-1 and TRBJ1-5, with a weak D call TRBD1 (6 bases). V dropped 4 bases and J dropped 5 bases, with 9 bases sitting between them. In germline, CDR1 is MNHNS, CDR2 SASEGT. CDR3 length: 13 residues. The CDR3 DNA reads TGTGCCAGCAGTGGGGACATCCATCAGCCCCAGCATTTT. This translates into CASSGDIHQPQHF.

The chain combines TRBV7-9 with TRBJ2-5; 7 nucleotides line up with TRBD1. CDR3 length: 14 residues. With V trimmed by 4 bases and J by 5 bases, 7 bases remained unmatched. Per germline, CDR1 SEHNR and CDR2 FQNEAQ (reference sequence). The CDR3 sequence is CASSSRTGTETQYF. The CDR3 region has the DNA TGTGCCAGCAGCTCTCGGACAGGAACGGAGACCCAGTACTTC.

This clone has a single count. The chain carries TRBV11-2 and TRBJ2-1; the match to TRBD2 covers 8 bases. Unmatched junction bases numbered 11, after V lost 2 bases and J lost 8 bases. From germline, CDR1 is SGHAT and CDR2 FQNNGV. This CDR3 contains 16 residues. The CDR3: CASSLRASGLFYEQFF. The CDR3 nucleotides read TGTGCCAGCAGCTTACGGGCTAGCGGGCTCTTCTATGAGCAGTTCTTC.

This chain links TRBV30 with TRBJ1-2, with a weak D call TRBD1 (6 bases). Trimming pared 2 bases from V and 5 bases from J, leaving 18 bases between. Germline V CDR1 and CDR2: GTSNPN, SVGIG (reference sequence). The CDR3 is 15 amino acids. The DNA of the CDR3 is TGTGCCTGGAGTCTCAGGGGCAGGGAAGAATATGGCTACACCTTC. This encodes CAWSLRGREEYGYTF.

The chain carries TRBV7-9 and TRBJ1-5; D perhaps matches TRBD1 (5 bases). Trimming left V 8 bases short and J 5 bases short, with 10 bases between. The CDR3 consists of 12 residues. The V gene's germline CDR1 is SEHNR and CDR2 FQNEAQ (reference sequence). The chain's CDR3 is CASAWGDQPQHF. CDR3 sequence (DNA): TGTGCCAGCGCGTGGGGCGATCAGCCCCAGCATTTT.

This chain connects TRBV27 to TRBJ1-1, with a possible D match to TRBD1 (6 bases). V was pared by 8 bases and J by 2 bases, with 18 bases between. CDR1 MNHEY and CDR2 SMNVEV come from the germline V gene (reference sequence). This CDR3 contains 15 residues. The chain's CDR3 is CASRAHPDRNTEAFF. CDR3 DNA sequence: TGTGCCAGCCGAGCCCACCCGGACAGAAACACTGAAGCTTTCTTT.

The DNA of the CDR3 is TGTGCCACCCGACAGGGTTTCACCTACGAGCAGTACTTC. The encoded protein is CATRQGFTYEQYF. The rearrangement joins TRBV6-5 to TRBJ2-7; 7 nucleotides match TRBD1. The CDR3 is 13 amino acids. V shed 10 bases, J shed 2 bases, and the junction held 8 bases outside the gene matches. Germline CDR1 MNHEY, CDR2 SVGAGI.